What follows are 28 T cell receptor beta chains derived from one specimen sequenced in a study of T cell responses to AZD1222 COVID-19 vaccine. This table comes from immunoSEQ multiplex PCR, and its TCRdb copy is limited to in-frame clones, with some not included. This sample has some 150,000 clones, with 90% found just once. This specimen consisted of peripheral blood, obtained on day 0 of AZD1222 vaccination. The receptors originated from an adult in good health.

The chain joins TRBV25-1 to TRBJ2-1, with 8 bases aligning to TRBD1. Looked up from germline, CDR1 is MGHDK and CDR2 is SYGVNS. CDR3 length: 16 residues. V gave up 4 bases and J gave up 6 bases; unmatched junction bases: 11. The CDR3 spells CASSVHRDRTANEQFF. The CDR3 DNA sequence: TGTGCCAGCAGTGTTCACCGGGACAGGACGGCCAATGAGCAGTTCTTC.

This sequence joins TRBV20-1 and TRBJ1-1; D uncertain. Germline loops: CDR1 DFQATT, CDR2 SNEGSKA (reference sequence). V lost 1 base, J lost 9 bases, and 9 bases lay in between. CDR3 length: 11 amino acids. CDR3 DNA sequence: TGCAGTGCTAGAGTTCGGGAACAAGCTTTCTTT. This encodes CSARVREQAFF.

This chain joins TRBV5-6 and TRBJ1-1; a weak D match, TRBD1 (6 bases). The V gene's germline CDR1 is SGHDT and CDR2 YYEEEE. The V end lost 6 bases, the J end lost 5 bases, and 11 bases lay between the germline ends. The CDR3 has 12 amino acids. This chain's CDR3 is CASTLRGTEAFF. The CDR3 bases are TGTGCCAGCACTCTAAGGGGGACTGAAGCTTTCTTT.

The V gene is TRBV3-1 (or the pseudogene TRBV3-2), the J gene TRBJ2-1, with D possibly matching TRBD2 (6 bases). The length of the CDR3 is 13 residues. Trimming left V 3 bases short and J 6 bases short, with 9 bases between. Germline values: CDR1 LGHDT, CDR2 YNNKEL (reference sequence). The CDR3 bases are TGTGCCAGCAGCCATGGGGGAGGCAATGAGCAGTTCTTC. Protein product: CASSHGGGNEQFF.

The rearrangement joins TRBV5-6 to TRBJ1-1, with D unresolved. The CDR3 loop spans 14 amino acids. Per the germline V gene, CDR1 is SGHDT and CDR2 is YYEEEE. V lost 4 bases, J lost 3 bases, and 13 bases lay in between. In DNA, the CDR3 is TGTGCCAGCAGCCTGGGTCGAAAGTACACTGAAGCTTTCTTT. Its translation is CASSLGRKYTEAFF.

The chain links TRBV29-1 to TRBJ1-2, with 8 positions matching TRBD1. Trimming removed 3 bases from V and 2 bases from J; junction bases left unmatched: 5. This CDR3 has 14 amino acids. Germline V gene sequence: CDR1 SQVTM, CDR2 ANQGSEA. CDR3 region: CSVDGQGWNYGYTF. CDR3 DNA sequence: TGCAGCGTTGACGGACAGGGATGGAACTATGGCTACACCTTC.

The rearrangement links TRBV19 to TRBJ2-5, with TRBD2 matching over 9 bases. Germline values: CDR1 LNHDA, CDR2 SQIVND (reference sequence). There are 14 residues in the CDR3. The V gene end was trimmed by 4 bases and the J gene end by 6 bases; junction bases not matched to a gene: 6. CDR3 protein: CASSTRAGGKTQYF. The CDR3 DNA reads TGTGCCAGTAGTACCCGAGCGGGAGGAAAGACCCAGTACTTC.

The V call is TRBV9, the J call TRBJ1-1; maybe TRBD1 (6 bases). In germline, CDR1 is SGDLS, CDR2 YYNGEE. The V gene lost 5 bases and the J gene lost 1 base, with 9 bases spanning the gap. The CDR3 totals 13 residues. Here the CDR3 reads CASRDRRNTEAFF. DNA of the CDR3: TGTGCCAGCAGGGACAGAAGGAACACTGAAGCTTTCTTT.

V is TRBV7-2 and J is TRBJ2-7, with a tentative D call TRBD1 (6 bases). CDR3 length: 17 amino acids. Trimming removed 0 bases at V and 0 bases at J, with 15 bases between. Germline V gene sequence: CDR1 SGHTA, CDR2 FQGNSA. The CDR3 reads CASSLAPVTGSSYEQYF. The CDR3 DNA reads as TGTGCCAGCAGCTTAGCGCCTGTTACAGGGAGCTCCTACGAGCAGTACTTC.

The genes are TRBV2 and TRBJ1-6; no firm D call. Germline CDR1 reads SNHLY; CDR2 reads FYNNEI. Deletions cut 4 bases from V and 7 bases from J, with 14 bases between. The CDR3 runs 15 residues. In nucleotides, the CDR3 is TGTGCCAGCAGTGTTTGGGGATTGGGGAATTCACCCCTCCACTTT. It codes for CASSVWGLGNSPLHF.

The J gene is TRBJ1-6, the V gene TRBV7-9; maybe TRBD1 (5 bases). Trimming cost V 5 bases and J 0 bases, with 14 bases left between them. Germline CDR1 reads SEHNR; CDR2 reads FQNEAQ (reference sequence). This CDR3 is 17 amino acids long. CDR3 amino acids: CASSPPGTSSYNSPLHF. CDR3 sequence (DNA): TGTGCCAGCAGCCCCCCCGGGACGAGCTCCTATAATTCACCCCTCCACTTT.

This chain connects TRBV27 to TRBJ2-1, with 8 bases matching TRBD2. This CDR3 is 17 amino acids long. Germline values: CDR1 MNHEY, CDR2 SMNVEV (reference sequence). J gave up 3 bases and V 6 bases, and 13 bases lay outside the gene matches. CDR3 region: CASRQPYSGNIYNEQFF. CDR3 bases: TGTGCCAGCAGACAACCCTATAGCGGGAATATCTACAATGAGCAGTTCTTC.

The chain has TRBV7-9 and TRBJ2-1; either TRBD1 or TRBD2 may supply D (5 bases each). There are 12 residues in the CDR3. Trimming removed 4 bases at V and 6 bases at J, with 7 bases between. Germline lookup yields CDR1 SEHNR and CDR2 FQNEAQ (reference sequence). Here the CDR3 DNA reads TGTGCCAGCAGCTCAGGGAGCAATGAGCAGTTCTTC. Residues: CASSSGSNEQFF.

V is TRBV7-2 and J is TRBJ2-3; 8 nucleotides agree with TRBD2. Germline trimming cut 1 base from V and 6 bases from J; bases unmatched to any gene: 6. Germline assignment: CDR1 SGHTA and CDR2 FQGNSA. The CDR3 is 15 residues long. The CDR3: CASSLVFGGEDTQYF. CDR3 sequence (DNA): TGTGCCAGCAGCTTAGTTTTCGGGGGGGAGGATACGCAGTATTTT.

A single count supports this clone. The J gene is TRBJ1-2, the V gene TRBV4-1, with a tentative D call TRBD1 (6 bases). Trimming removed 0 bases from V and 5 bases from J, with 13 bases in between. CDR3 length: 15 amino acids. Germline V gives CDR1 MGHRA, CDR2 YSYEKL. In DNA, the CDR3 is TGCGCCAGCAGCCAAGACGGGGGGCTACGTTATGGCTACACCTTC. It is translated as CASSQDGGLRYGYTF.

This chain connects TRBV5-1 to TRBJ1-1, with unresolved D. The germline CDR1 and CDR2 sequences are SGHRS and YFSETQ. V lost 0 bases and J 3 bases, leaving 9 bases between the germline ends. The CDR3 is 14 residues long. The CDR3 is CASSLAGPHTEAFF. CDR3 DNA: TGCGCCAGCAGCTTGGCAGGACCACACACTGAAGCTTTCTTT.

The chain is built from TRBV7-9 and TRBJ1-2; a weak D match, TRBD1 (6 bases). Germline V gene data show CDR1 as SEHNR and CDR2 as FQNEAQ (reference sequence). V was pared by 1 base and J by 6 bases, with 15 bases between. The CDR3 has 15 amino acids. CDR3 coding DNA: TGTGCCAGCAGCTTAGATTCGGGGGGCCTGGATGGCTACACCTTC. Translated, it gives CASSLDSGGLDGYTF.

As DNA, the CDR3 is TGCGCCAGCAGCTTGGACAGGGGAGGTAACATTCAGTACTTC. Protein: CASSLDRGGNIQYF. V is TRBV5-1 and J is TRBJ2-4, with TRBD1 as a possible D gene (7 bases). V lost 0 bases, J lost 7 bases, and 11 bases lay in between. The length of the CDR3 is 14 residues. Germline V gives CDR1 SGHRS, CDR2 YFSETQ.

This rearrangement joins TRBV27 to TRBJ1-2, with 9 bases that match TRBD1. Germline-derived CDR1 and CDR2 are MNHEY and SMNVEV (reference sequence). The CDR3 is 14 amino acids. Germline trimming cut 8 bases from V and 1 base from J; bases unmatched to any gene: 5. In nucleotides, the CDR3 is TGTGCCAGCCCGACAGGGGGGGTTAACTATGGCTACACCTTC. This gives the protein CASPTGGVNYGYTF.

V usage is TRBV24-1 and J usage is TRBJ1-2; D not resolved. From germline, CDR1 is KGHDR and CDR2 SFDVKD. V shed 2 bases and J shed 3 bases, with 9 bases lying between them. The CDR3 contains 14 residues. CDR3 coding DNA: TGTGCCACCAGTGATTGGCCCCTAGACTATGGCTACACCTTC. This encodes CATSDWPLDYGYTF.

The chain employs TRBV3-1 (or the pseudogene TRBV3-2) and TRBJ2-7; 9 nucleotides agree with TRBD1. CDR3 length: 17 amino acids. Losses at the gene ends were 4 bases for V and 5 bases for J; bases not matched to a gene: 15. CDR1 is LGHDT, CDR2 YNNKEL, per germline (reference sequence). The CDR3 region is CASSPKLPWDREDEQYF. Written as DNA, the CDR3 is TGTGCCAGCAGCCCCAAGCTCCCCTGGGACAGGGAGGACGAGCAGTACTTC.

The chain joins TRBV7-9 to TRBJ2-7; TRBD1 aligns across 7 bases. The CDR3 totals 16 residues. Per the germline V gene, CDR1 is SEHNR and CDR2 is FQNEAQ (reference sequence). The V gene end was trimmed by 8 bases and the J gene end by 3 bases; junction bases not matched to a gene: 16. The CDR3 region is CASLRLTGDFVYEQYF. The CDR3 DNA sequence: TGTGCCAGCCTTCGACTTACAGGGGATTTCGTCTACGAGCAGTACTTC.

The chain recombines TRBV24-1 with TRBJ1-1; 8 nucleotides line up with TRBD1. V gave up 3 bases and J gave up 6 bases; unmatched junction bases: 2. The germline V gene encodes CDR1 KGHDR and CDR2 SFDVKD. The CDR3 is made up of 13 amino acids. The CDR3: CATSDPQGAEAFF. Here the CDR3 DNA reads TGTGCCACCAGTGATCCACAGGGGGCTGAAGCTTTCTTT.

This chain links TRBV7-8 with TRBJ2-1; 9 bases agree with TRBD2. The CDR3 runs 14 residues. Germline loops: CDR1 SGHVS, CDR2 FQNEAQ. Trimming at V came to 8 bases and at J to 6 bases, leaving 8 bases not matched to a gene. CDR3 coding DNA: TGTGCCAGCTGGGGGCGGGAGGGCGGCAATGAGCAGTTCTTC. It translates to CASWGREGGNEQFF.

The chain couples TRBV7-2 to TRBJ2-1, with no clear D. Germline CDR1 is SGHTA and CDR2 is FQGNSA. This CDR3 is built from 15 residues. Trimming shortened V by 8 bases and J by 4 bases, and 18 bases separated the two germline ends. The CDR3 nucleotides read TGTGCCAGCGTATCCCGTGGGGAACTATACAATGAGCAGTTCTTC. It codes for CASVSRGELYNEQFF. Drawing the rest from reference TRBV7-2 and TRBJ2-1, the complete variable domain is GAGVSQSPSNKVTEKGKDVELRCDPISGHTALYWYRQSLGQGLEFLIYFQGNSAPDKSGLPSDRFSAERTGGSVSTLTIQRTQQEDSAVYLCASVSRGELYNEQFFGPGTRLTVL.

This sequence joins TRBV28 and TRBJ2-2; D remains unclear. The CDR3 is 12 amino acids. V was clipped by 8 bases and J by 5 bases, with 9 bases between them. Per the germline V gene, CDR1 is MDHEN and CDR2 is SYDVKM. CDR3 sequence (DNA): TGTGCCAGCCAACGGCGGACCGGGGAGCTGTTTTTT. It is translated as CASQRRTGELFF.

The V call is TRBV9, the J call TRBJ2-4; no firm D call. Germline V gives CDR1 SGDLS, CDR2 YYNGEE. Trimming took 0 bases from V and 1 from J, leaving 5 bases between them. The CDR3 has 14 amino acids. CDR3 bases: TGTGCCAGCAGCGTAGGGACCGCCAAAAACATTCAGTACTTC. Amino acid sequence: CASSVGTAKNIQYF.

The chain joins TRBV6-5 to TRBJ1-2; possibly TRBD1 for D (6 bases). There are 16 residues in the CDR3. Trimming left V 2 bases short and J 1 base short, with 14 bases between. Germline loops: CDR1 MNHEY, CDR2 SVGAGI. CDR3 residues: CASSYPLGRGNYGYTF. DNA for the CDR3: TGTGCCAGCAGTTACCCTCTAGGCAGGGGTAACTATGGCTACACCTTC.